This T cell receptor beta chain was retrieved from a study of identical twins. Findings and caveats of the study: Out-of-frame beta chain sequences displayed weaker excess sharing between twins.

The sample holds a few counts of this clonotype. The antigen is undetermined. TCRdb recomputed calls from the 5' RACE reads with MiXCR, one row per CDR3 protein. This sample has 690,000 or so distinct CDR3 sequences, with 8.5% to 9% found just once. Per the germline V gene, CDR1 is LGHNA and CDR2 is YNFKEQ. Between the trimmed V and J ends, which lost 2 bases and 6 bases, there was a span of 16 bases. The CDR3 extends over 16 amino acids. In addition, the sample was reused for a study of yellow fever vaccine responses in identical twins. That study reports: Twin vaccine T cell responses reportedly seemed partly convergent, partly personalized.

The rearrangement uses TRBV4-2 and TRBJ2-2; a possible D gene is TRBD2 (5 bases). The material sequenced was PBMCs. The sequence was obtained from a woman aged 18-29 years in good health. The CDR3, as DNA: TGTGCCAGCAGCCAACGGACCCTTACTAGTCCCGGGGAGCTGTTTTTT. It encodes CASSQRTLTSPGELFF.